This T cell receptor (beta chain) was retrieved from a study of identifying expanded T cells in peripheral blood. Study-wide findings and caveats: Clone count variance between approximately two-week samples rose with total template count.

The repertoire was sequenced with immunoSEQ multiplex PCR; TCRdb's copy has only in-frame clones and lacks some. Of 51,000 or so clones in the sample, 65% to 90% were seen once. No infections or other immune events were documented during collection. Remarks on this clone: Its specificity is unknown.

V was shortened by 0 bases and J by 8 bases, with 17 bases between the two germline ends. Germline lookup yields CDR1 SGDLS and CDR2 YYNGEE. The CDR3 contains 16 residues. V and J are TRBV9 and TRBJ1-4; the D is unclear. The source material was blood. The sequence was obtained from a person between 18 and 70 years old in good health. This CDR3 reads CASSVEAYTTAEKLFF. Here the CDR3 DNA reads TGTGCCAGCAGCGTAGAGGCCTACACTACCGCCGAAAAACTGTTTTTT.